This T cell receptor beta chain came from a study of blood T cell repertoires in COVID-19. Across the study: PBMCs, B-cell-depleted T cells, or T cells provided the cDNA or gDNA that made up the material.

This CDR3 region has 13 residues. Per the germline V gene, CDR1 is SGHNT and CDR2 is YYREEE (reference sequence). Trimming left V 4 bases short and J 3 bases short, with 7 bases between. The authors' processing: Estimation of nucleated cell counts was performed using reference gene primer amplification. The table came from immunoSEQ multiplex PCR; TCRdb's copy has only in-frame clones and leaves some out. Clone size and the V and J calls come from that table; the DNA yielded D and trimming. The sample yields a few hundred thousand clones, 80% to 95% seen once. Recruited during active infection, patients (from Seattle) were subsequently followed longitudinally.

What was sequenced was peripheral blood. This chain uses TRBV5-4 with TRBJ1-4; D gene unclear. The TCR originated in a person aged 18 to 29 with COVID-19, enrolled during active disease. DNA for the CDR3: TGTGCCAGCAGCCGGGATCCTAATGAAAAACTGTTTTTT. This sequence encodes CASSRDPNEKLFF.